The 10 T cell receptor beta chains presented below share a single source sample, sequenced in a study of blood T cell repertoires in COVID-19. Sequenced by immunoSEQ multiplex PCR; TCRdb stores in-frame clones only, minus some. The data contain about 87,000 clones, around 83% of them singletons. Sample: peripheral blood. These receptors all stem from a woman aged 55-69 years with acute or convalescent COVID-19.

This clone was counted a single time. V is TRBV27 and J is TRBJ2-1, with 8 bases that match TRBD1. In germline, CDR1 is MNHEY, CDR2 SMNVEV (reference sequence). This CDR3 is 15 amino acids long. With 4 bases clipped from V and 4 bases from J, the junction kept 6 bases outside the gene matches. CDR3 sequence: CASSSGTGPYNEQFF. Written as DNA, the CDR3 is TGTGCCAGCAGTTCAGGGACAGGACCGTACAATGAGCAGTTCTTC.

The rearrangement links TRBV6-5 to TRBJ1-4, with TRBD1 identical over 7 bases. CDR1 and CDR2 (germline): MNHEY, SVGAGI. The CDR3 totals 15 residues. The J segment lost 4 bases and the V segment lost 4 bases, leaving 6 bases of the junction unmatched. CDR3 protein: CASSSGGTGNEKLFF. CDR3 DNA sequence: TGTGCCAGCAGTTCAGGGGGTACCGGTAATGAAAAACTGTTTTTT.

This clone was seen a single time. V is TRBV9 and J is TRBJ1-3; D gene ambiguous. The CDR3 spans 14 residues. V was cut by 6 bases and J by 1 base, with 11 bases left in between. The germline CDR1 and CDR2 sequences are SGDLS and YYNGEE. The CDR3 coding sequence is TGTGCCAGCAACCGCGGGATTTCTGGAAACACCATATATTTT. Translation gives CASNRGISGNTIYF.

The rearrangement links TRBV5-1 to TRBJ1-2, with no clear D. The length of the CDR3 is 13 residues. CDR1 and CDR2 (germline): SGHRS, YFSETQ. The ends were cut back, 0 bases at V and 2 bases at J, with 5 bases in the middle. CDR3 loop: CASSLGLNYGYTF. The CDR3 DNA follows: TGCGCCAGCAGCTTGGGACTAAACTATGGCTACACCTTC.

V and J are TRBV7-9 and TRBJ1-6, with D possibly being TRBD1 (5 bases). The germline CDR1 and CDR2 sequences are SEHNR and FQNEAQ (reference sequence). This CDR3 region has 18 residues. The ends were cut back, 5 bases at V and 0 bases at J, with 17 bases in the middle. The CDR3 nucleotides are TGTGCCAGCAGCCCCCTCCGGGGGTCAAGCTCCTATAATTCACCCCTCCACTTT. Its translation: CASSPLRGSSSYNSPLHF.

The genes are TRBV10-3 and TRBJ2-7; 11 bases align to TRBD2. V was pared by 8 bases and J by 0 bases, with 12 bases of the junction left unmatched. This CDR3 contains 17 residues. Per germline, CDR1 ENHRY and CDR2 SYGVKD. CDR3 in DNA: TGTGCCATCTCCCTAGCGGGAGGACACCGTAGCTCCTACGAGCAGTACTTC. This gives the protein CAISLAGGHRSSYEQYF.

The CDR3 sequence is CASSWTNTGVEKLFF. The CDR3 region has the DNA TGCGCCAGCAGCTGGACTAATACAGGGGTTGAAAAACTGTTTTTT. The gene calls are TRBV5-1 and TRBJ1-4, with TRBD1 matching over 7 bases. The CDR3 is made up of 15 amino acids. Per germline, CDR1 SGHRS and CDR2 YFSETQ. J lost 7 bases, V lost 3 bases, and 9 bases had no gene match.

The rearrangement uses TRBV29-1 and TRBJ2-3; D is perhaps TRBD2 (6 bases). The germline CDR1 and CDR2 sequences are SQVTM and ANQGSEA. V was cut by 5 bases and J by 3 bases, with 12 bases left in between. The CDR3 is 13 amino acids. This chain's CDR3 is CSVPGVPTDTQYF. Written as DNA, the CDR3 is TGCAGCGTTCCGGGAGTCCCGACAGATACGCAGTATTTT.

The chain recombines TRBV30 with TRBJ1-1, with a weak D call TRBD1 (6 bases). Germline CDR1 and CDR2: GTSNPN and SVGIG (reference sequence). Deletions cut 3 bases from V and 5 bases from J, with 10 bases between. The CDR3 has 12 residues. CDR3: CAWRGGVTEAFF. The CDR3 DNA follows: TGTGCCTGGAGAGGGGGGGTAACTGAAGCTTTCTTT.

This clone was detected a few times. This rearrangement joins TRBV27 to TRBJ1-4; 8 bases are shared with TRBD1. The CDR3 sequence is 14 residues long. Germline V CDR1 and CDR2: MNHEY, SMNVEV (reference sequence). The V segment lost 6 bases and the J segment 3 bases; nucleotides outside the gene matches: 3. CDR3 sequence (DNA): TGTGCCAGCAGCCTACAGGGGGCTAATGAAAAACTGTTTTTT. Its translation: CASSLQGANEKLFF.